These 5 T cell receptor beta chains share one sample of origin, sequenced in a study of T-cell reconstitution after alpha-beta-depleted transplantation in children. A library of TCRbeta sequences, prepared with unique molecular identifiers, was generated. TCRdb reprocessed the PCR reads via MiXCR and lists one record per CDR3 protein. The sample consists of approximately 270,000 distinct CDR3 sequences, more than 8% of them appearing once. Sample: PBMCs from the stem cell graft donor, taken from the stem cell graft. Source of these receptors: a human donor who donated a stem cell graft to a child with SCID.

This clonotype was observed a handful of times. V is TRBV7-8 and J is TRBJ1-3; D not resolved. V lost 5 bases and J lost 0, with 14 bases in between. There are 16 residues in the CDR3. Looked up from germline, CDR1 is SGHVS and CDR2 is FQNEAQ. The CDR3 here is CASSQRTPASGNTIYF. The DNA of the CDR3 is TGTGCCAGCAGCCAACGGACTCCTGCCTCTGGAAACACCATATATTTT.

This clonotype was counted at least ten times. The chain couples TRBV19 to TRBJ1-6; D call uncertain. This CDR3 contains 13 residues. Trimming removed 5 bases at V and 7 bases at J, with 9 bases between. Germline V gene data show CDR1 as LNHDA and CDR2 as SQIVND (reference sequence). CDR3 sequence reads: CASSENQNSPLHF. In DNA form, the CDR3 reads TGTGCCAGTAGTGAAAATCAGAATTCACCCCTCCACTTT.

The chain links TRBV5-6 to TRBJ2-2; D not resolved. Germline-derived CDR1 and CDR2 are SGHDT and YYEEEE. V lost 4 bases and J lost 0, with 16 bases in between. The CDR3 contains 17 residues. CDR3 in amino acids: CASSQMIHHANTGELFF. In nucleotides, the CDR3 is TGTGCCAGCAGCCAGATGATACATCATGCGAACACCGGGGAGCTGTTTTTT.

The J gene is TRBJ2-3, the V gene TRBV6-6; D uncertain. Germline-derived CDR1 and CDR2 are MNHNY and SVGAGI (reference sequence). V was clipped by 4 bases and J by 1 base, with 3 bases between them. This CDR3 is 12 amino acids long. The CDR3 DNA sequence: TGTGCCAGCAGTTGGGGCACAGATACGCAGTATTTT. This codes for CASSWGTDTQYF.

V and J are TRBV12-3 or TRBV12-4 and TRBJ1-1; 9 bases agree with TRBD1. The V gene end was trimmed by 6 bases and the J gene end by 9 bases; junction bases not matched to a gene: 8. The CDR3 has 13 amino acids. CDR3 in DNA: TGTGCCAGCAGCCACTCGACAGGGGGACAAGCTTTCTTT. It specifies CASSHSTGGQAFF.